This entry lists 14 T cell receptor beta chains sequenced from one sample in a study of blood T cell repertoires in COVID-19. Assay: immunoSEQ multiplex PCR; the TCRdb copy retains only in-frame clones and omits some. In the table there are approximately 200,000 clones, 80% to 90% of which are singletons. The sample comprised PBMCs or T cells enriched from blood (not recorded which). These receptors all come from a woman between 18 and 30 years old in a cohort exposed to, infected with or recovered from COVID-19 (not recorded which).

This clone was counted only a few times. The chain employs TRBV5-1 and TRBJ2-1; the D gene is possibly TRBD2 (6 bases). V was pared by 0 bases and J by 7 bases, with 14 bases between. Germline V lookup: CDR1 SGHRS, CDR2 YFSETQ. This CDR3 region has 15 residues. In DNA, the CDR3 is TGCGCCAGCAGCTTGGATTCCGGGACTTTTAATGAGCAGTTCTTC. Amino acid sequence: CASSLDSGTFNEQFF. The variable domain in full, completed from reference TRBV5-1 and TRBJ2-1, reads KAGVTQTPRYLIKTRGQQVTLSCSPISGHRSVSWYQQTPGQGLQFLFEYFSETQRNKGNFPGRFSGRQFSNSRSEMNVSTLELGDSALYLCASSLDSGTFNEQFFGPGTRLTVL.

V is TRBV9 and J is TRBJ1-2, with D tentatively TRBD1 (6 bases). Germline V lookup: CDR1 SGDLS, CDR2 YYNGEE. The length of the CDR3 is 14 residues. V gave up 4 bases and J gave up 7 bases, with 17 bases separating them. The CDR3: CASSKGWAGVGYTF. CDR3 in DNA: TGTGCCAGCAGCAAAGGGTGGGCAGGGGTTGGCTACACCTTC.

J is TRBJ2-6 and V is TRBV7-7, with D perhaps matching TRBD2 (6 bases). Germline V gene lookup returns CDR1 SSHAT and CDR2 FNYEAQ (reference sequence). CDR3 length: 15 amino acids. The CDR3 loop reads CASGLGNSGANVLTF. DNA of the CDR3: TGTGCTAGCGGCTTGGGCAACTCTGGGGCCAACGTCCTGACTTTC. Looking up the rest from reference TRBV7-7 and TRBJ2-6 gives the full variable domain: GAGVSQSPRYKVTKRGQDVTLRCDPISSHATLYWYQQALGQGPEFLTYFNYEAQPDKSGLPSDRFSAERPEGSISTLTIQRTEQRDSAMYRCASGLGNSGANVLTFGAGSRLTVL.

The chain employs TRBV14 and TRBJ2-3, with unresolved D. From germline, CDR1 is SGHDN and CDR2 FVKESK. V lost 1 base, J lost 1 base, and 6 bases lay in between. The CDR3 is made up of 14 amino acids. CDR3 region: CASSQGTGTDTQYF. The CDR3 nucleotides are TGTGCCAGCAGCCAAGGAACGGGCACAGATACGCAGTATTTT.

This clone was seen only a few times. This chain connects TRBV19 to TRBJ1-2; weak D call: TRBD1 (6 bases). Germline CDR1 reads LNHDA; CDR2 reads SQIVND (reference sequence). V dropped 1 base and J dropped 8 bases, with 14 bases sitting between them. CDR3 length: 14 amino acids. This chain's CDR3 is CASSIVRVQGGYTF. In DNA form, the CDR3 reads TGTGCCAGTAGTATAGTCCGAGTGCAGGGGGGCTACACCTTC.

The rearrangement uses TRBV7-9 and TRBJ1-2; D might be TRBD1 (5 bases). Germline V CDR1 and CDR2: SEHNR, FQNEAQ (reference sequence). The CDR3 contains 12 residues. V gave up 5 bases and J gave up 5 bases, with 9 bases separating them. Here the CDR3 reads CASSGGEYGYTF. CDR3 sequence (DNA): TGTGCCAGCAGCGGAGGGGAATATGGCTACACCTTC.

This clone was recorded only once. The CDR3 here is CASSPGRAITGELFF. CDR3 nucleotide sequence: TGTGCCAGCAGCCCAGGCAGGGCAATTACCGGGGAGCTGTTTTTT. This chain uses TRBV7-9 with TRBJ2-2; D might be TRBD1 (5 bases). CDR3 length: 15 residues. V shed 5 bases and J shed 5 bases, with 15 bases lying between them. Germline loops: CDR1 SEHNR, CDR2 FQNEAQ (reference sequence).

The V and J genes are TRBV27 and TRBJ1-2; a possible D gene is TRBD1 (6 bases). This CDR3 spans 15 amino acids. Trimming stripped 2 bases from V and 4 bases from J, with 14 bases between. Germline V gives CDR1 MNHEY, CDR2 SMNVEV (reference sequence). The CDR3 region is CASSLLRDNIYGYTF. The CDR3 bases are TGTGCCAGCAGTTTACTTCGGGACAACATCTATGGCTACACCTTC.

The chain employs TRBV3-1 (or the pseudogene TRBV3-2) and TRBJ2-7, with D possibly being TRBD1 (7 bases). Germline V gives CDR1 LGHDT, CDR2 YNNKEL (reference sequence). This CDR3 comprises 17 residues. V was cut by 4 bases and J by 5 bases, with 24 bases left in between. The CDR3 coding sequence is TGTGCCAGCAGCCGCCTCCTCGCCGGGACAGCGGGCGACGAGCAGTACTTC. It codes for CASSRLLAGTAGDEQYF.

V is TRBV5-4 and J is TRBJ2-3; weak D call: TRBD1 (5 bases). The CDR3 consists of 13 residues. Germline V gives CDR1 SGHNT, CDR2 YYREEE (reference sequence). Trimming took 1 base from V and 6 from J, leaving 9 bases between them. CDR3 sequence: CASSLRGEDTQYF. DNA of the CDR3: TGTGCCAGCAGCTTGAGGGGCGAGGATACGCAGTATTTT. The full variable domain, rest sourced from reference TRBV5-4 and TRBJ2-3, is ETGVTQSPTHLIKTRGQQVTLRCSSQSGHNTVSWYQQALGQGPQFIFQYYREEENGRGNFPPRFSGLQFPNYSSELNVNALELDDSALYLCASSLRGEDTQYFGPGTRLTVL.

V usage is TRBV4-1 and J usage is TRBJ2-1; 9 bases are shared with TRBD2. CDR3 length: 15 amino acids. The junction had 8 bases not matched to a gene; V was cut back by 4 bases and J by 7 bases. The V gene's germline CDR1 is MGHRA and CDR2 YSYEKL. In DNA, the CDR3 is TGCGCCAGCAGCCCTATTAGCGGGAGTAGGAATGAGCAGTTCTTC. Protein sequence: CASSPISGSRNEQFF.

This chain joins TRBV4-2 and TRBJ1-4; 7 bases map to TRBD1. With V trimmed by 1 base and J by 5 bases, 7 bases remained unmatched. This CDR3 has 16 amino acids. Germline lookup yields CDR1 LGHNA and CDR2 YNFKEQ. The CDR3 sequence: CASSQAVGTANEKLFF. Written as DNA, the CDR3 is TGTGCCAGCAGCCAAGCTGTGGGGACAGCCAATGAAAAACTGTTTTTT.

The CDR3 bases are TGTGCCAGCAGCGTTGGCCCCAGGAGGAATAGCAATCAGCCCCAGCATTTT. Encoded protein: CASSVGPRRNSNQPQHF. The chain combines TRBV2 with TRBJ1-5; no clear D. The CDR3 sequence is 17 residues long. Looked up from germline, CDR1 is SNHLY and CDR2 is FYNNEI. Trimming removed 6 bases from V and 0 bases from J, with 18 bases in between.

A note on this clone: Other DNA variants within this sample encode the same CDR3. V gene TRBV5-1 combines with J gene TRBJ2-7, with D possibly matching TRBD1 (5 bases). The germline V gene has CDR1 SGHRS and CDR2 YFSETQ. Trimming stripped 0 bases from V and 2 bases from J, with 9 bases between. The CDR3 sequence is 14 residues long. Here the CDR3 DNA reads TGCGCCAGCAGCTTGGCCACAGGAACCTACGAGCAGTACTTC. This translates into CASSLATGTYEQYF.